A selection of T cell receptor beta chains follows, all from one sample in a study of human T cells and chemical hapten exposure. Each CDR3 protein gets one entry after TCRdb re-called the RACE reads with MiXCR. Of roughly 30,000 distinct CDR3 sequences in the sample, more than 8% were seen once. The source was whole blood, collected in connection with sensitization to the hapten diphenylcyclopropenone (DPC). These receptors were obtained from a man aged 25-40 years with alopecia areata. Some clones in this sample may be carry-over from other donors' samples. Each CDR3 is given with its conserved first and last residue. D genes are given only for firm matches. Expanded clones get a size class; other rows say once, few or many, or leave the size out.

>TRBJ1-2|TRBD1|many|TRBV12-3/TRBV12-4
TGTGCCAGCAGTTTCGAGGTAGACCTACAGGGGTATGGCTACACCTTC
CASSFEVDLQGYGYTF
>TRBJ1-1|-|-|TRBV9
TGTGCCAGCAGCCCAGGGACCCTGAACACTGAAGCTTTCTTT
CASSPGTLNTEAFF
>TRBJ1-4|-|few|TRBV7-9
TGTGCCAGCAGCCCGTCTGCAACTAATGAAAAACTGTTTTTT
CASSPSATNEKLFF
>TRBJ2-5|-|many|TRBV11-2
TGTGCCAGCAGCCGGGGGAACGTCTACCAAGAGACCCAGTACTTC
CASSRGNVYQETQYF
>TRBJ2-1|-|many|TRBV25-1
TGTGCCAGCAGTGAATCTGGGACTTTCTACAATGAGCAGTTCTTC
CASSESGTFYNEQFF
>TRBJ2-6|-|few|TRBV7-2
TGTGCCAGCAGCGACAAAGGACAGCACCCTTTCTCTGGGGCCAACGTCCTGACTTTC
CASSDKGQHPFSGANVLTF
>TRBJ2-6|-|few|TRBV12-3/TRBV12-4
TGTGCCAGCAGGACGGTGGGTACTCCGGCTGGGGCCAACGTCCTGACTTTC
CASRTVGTPAGANVLTF
>TRBJ2-7|TRBD1|many|TRBV18
TGTGCCAGCTCAGCATCCGGGACAGCTATCTCCTACGAGCAGTACTTC
CASSASGTAISYEQYF
>TRBJ1-2|-|many|TRBV21-1
TGTGCCAGCACCGGGTTTTATGGCTACACCTTC
CASTGFYGYTF
>TRBJ2-6|-|medium-sized|TRBV27
TGTGCCAGCAGTTTAACCCCTGGGGCCAACGTCCTGACTTTC
CASSLTPGANVLTF
>TRBJ2-6|-|many|TRBV4-3
TGCGCCAGCAGCCAAGATCCCCTCTCTGGGGCCAACGTCCTGACTTTC
CASSQDPLSGANVLTF
>TRBJ2-5|-|many|TRBV29-1
TGCAGCGTTGCTTTGGGGACTTCTCAAGAGACCCAGTACTTC
CSVALGTSQETQYF
>TRBJ2-1|-|-|TRBV7-9
TGTGCCAGCAGCCATCCAAAGGAGACACCCTATTACAATGAGCAGTTCTTC
CASSHPKETPYYNEQFF
>TRBJ2-3|TRBD1|many|TRBV6-4
TGTGCCAGCAGTGAGGGACAGGCCACAGATACGCAGTATTTT
CASSEGQATDTQYF
>TRBJ1-1|-|-|TRBV18
TGTGCCAGCTCACCGCAGGAGGGTACTGAAGCTTTCTTT
CASSPQEGTEAFF
>TRBJ1-2|-|many|TRBV6-1
TGTGCCAGCAGTGAGAACCTGAGTAACTATGGCTACACCTTC
CASSENLSNYGYTF
>TRBJ1-2|-|-|TRBV11-3
TGTGCCAGCAGCTTAAACGTCCCGGGACGCCGTTCTAACTATGGCTACACCTTC
CASSLNVPGRRSNYGYTF
>TRBJ2-1|-|many|TRBV7-9
TGTGCCAGCAGCTTAGAACAGGGATACAATGAGCAGTTCTTC
CASSLEQGYNEQFF
>TRBJ2-3|TRBD2|few|TRBV14
TGTGCCAGCAACCAAGCGGGGGGCACAAATACGCAGTATTTT
CASNQAGGTNTQYF
>TRBJ1-5|-|-|TRBV2
TGTGCCAGCAGTGCCGAGGTTAGCAATCAGCCCCAGCATTTT
CASSAEVSNQPQHF
>TRBJ2-2|-|few|TRBV3-1
TGTGCCAGCAGCCGATGGCAAGAGAACACCGGGGAGCTGTTTTTT
CASSRWQENTGELFF
>TRBJ2-1|TRBD2|few|TRBV27
TGTGCCAGCAGTTTACCCTGGACTAGCGGGAGTCCCAATGAGCAGTTCTTC
CASSLPWTSGSPNEQFF
>TRBJ1-2|TRBD1|many|TRBV7-2
TGTGCCAGCAGTCAAGGGGGCTCCTATGGCTACACCTTC
CASSQGGSYGYTF
>TRBJ2-7|TRBD1|few|TRBV11-2
TGTGCCAGCAGCTTAGGGACAGGGTTTACCTACGAGCAGTACTTC
CASSLGTGFTYEQYF
>TRBJ2-7|TRBD1|many|TRBV12-3/TRBV12-4
TGTGCCAGCAGGGGGACAGGAGCCTACGAGCAGTACTTC
CASRGTGAYEQYF
>TRBJ2-1|TRBD2|few|TRBV29-1
TGCAGCGCCTCCACTAGCGGGAGGGCCGAGGTAGGGCAGTTCTTC
CSASTSGRAEVGQFF
>TRBJ1-1|-|many|TRBV6-5
TGTGCCAGCAGCCTTACTGATGCCCCGCGACGAGGGAACTGGGCTTTCTTT
CASSLTDAPRRGNWAFF
>TRBJ1-1|-|many|TRBV30
TGTGCCTGGACCTTACGGGACGGATTGAACACTGAAGCTTTCTTT
CAWTLRDGLNTEAFF
>TRBJ1-3|-|few|TRBV20-1
TGCAGTGCCCCATCAGGCGAAGCTGGAAACACCATATATTTT
CSAPSGEAGNTIYF
>TRBJ1-2|-|many|TRBV6-6
TGTGCCAGCAGTTACTCGACGGCAATGGCAGGGGCCACTAACTATGGCTACACCTTC
CASSYSTAMAGATNYGYTF
>TRBJ2-5|-|few|TRBV6-5
TGTGCCAGCAGTTACTCGGAAATACAAGAGACCCAGTACTTC
CASSYSEIQETQYF
>TRBJ2-1|TRBD2|many|TRBV19
TGTGCCAGTAGTACCGCTCTAGCGGGGGGACTCTACAATGAGCAGTTCTTC
CASSTALAGGLYNEQFF
>TRBJ1-5|TRBD1|few|TRBV7-2
TGTGCCAGCAGCTCGCAGGGGGGAGACAATCAGCCCCAGCATTTT
CASSSQGGDNQPQHF
>TRBJ2-7|TRBD2|many|TRBV6-6
TGTGCCAGCAGTTACTCGAGTGTTGGGACTAGCAGTGGGATCGAGCAGTACTTC
CASSYSSVGTSSGIEQYF
>TRBJ1-2|-|few|TRBV4-3
TGCGCCAGCAGCGATAACAGCGACAGACGAGGCTACACCTTC
CASSDNSDRRGYTF
>TRBJ1-5|-|many|TRBV5-8
TGTGCCAGCAGCATTGGGACAAGCCCTAGCAATCAGCCCCAGCATTTT
CASSIGTSPSNQPQHF
>TRBJ2-3|TRBD2|few|TRBV7-9
TGTGCCAGCAGCTGGCCCGCTAGCGGAGCCCCCACAGATACGCAGTATTTT
CASSWPASGAPTDTQYF
>TRBJ1-2|-|few|TRBV29-1
TGCAGCGTTGAAGATGGGTCTCCGGGAGGCTATGGCTACACCTTC
CSVEDGSPGGYGYTF
>TRBJ2-5|-|many|TRBV20-1
TGCAGTGCTAGACTAGCAACGGGGGTGGAGACCCAGTACTTC
CSARLATGVETQYF
>TRBJ2-5|TRBD1|-|TRBV3-1
TGTGCCAGCAGCCAAGAAGCCGACAGGGAAGAGACCCAGTACTTC
CASSQEADREETQYF
>TRBJ2-3|TRBD1|many|TRBV6-2/TRBV6-3
TGTGCCAGCAGCGGACAGGGGATCACAGATACGCAGTATTTT
CASSGQGITDTQYF
>TRBJ2-5|-|-|TRBV29-1
TGCAGCGTCCGGGGGCACCCAAAGGGGAGTCAAGAGACCCAGTACTTC
CSVRGHPKGSQETQYF
>TRBJ1-1|-|few|TRBV10-3
TGTGCCATCAGTGGAGGTCCGAACACTGAAGCTTTCTTT
CAISGGPNTEAFF
>TRBJ1-5|-|few|TRBV18
TGTACCAGCTCACTAAGGACGGATCGTATGGATCAGCCCCAGCATTTT
CTSSLRTDRMDQPQHF
>TRBJ1-1|-|many|TRBV6-2/TRBV6-3
TGTGCCAGCAGTTACCCCCAGGGTGGGGTGGACACTGAAGCTTTCTTT
CASSYPQGGVDTEAFF